This is a list of T cell receptor beta chains from one sample in a study of blood T cells in healthy people across ages. TCRdb processed the 5' RACE reads anew with MiXCR; each CDR3 protein has one entry. The data show about 730,000 distinct CDR3 sequences, roughly 41% seen once. Input material: blood. Receptor source: a woman aged 60-75 years in good health. CDR3s include the opening cysteine and the closing phenylalanine or tryptophan. The order of the fields is D gene, V gene, J gene, CDR3 protein. A D gene is named only where the DNA matches it firmly.

d_gene: .; v_gene: TRBV9; j_gene: TRBJ1-1; CDR3aa: CASSGHRTEAFF
d_gene: .; v_gene: TRBV2; j_gene: TRBJ2-7; CDR3aa: CASKGENHSYEQYF
d_gene: .; v_gene: TRBV2; j_gene: TRBJ2-4; CDR3aa: CASSRGTHGYF
d_gene: .; v_gene: TRBV3-1; j_gene: TRBJ1-5; CDR3aa: CACSQETDNQPQHF
d_gene: .; v_gene: TRBV3-1; j_gene: TRBJ1-1; CDR3aa: CASSPTDRGTSEHAEAFF
d_gene: TRBD2; v_gene: TRBV6-5; j_gene: .; CDR3aa: CASRNRLAGSYEQYF
d_gene: .; v_gene: TRBV6-2/TRBV6-3; j_gene: TRBJ2-2; CDR3aa: CASNTPRREIGELFF
d_gene: .; v_gene: TRBV5-1; j_gene: TRBJ2-1; CDR3aa: CASSYGQNYEQFF
d_gene: .; v_gene: TRBV4-3; j_gene: TRBJ2-3; CDR3aa: CASSQVANTDTQYF
d_gene: .; v_gene: TRBV6-5; j_gene: TRBJ1-1; CDR3aa: CASSYSTGGPEDGTEAFF
d_gene: TRBD1; v_gene: TRBV29-1; j_gene: TRBJ2-3; CDR3aa: CSVGKDRGPTDTQYF
d_gene: .; v_gene: TRBV9; j_gene: TRBJ1-2; CDR3aa: CASSTVNCGYTF
d_gene: .; v_gene: TRBV7-3; j_gene: TRBJ2-1; CDR3aa: CASSLFGASYNEQFF
d_gene: TRBD2; v_gene: TRBV20-1; j_gene: TRBJ2-3; CDR3aa: CSATSKGFTDTQYF
d_gene: .; v_gene: TRBV29-1; j_gene: TRBJ2-4; CDR3aa: CSVELLNDPPKNIQYF
d_gene: .; v_gene: TRBV12-3/TRBV12-4; j_gene: TRBJ1-2; CDR3aa: CASSGREAWGYTF
d_gene: .; v_gene: TRBV7-2; j_gene: TRBJ2-2; CDR3aa: CASSLWRGTAIGGELFF
d_gene: .; v_gene: TRBV4-3; j_gene: TRBJ2-3; CDR3aa: CASSQRGSASTDTQYF
d_gene: .; v_gene: TRBV3-1; j_gene: TRBJ2-4; CDR3aa: CASSQFVGTPKNIQYF
d_gene: .; v_gene: TRBV12-3/TRBV12-4; j_gene: TRBJ1-1; CDR3aa: CASHRAGTEAFF
d_gene: .; v_gene: TRBV7-2; j_gene: TRBJ2-5; CDR3aa: CASSLGVKETQYF
d_gene: .; v_gene: TRBV7-2; j_gene: TRBJ1-2; CDR3aa: CASSSSAAGGYGYTF
d_gene: TRBD2; v_gene: TRBV27; j_gene: TRBJ2-1; CDR3aa: CALAGAGGFREQFF
d_gene: TRBD1; v_gene: TRBV7-9; j_gene: TRBJ2-7; CDR3aa: CASSLAGGIYEQYF
d_gene: .; v_gene: TRBV25-1; j_gene: TRBJ2-4; CDR3aa: CASSEPYAGENIQYF
d_gene: .; v_gene: TRBV2; j_gene: TRBJ1-5; CDR3aa: CASSLQGLNQPQHF
d_gene: .; v_gene: TRBV6-2/TRBV6-3; j_gene: TRBJ2-7; CDR3aa: CASRSRDKTYEQYF
d_gene: TRBD1; v_gene: TRBV7-3; j_gene: TRBJ2-5; CDR3aa: CASSFRGQGQETQYF
d_gene: TRBD1; v_gene: TRBV18; j_gene: TRBJ2-3; CDR3aa: CASSPPGQFLPTDTQYF
d_gene: TRBD2; v_gene: TRBV7-9; j_gene: TRBJ2-3; CDR3aa: CASSPGLAGVLTDTQYF
d_gene: .; v_gene: TRBV12-3/TRBV12-4; j_gene: TRBJ2-4; CDR3aa: CASSDSGRPKNIQYF
d_gene: .; v_gene: TRBV11-2; j_gene: TRBJ2-7; CDR3aa: CASSPGEQHYEQYF
d_gene: .; v_gene: TRBV20-1; j_gene: TRBJ2-3; CDR3aa: CSARAPYYTDTQYF
d_gene: .; v_gene: TRBV12-3/TRBV12-4; j_gene: TRBJ1-6; CDR3aa: CASSGRRSSYNSPLHF
d_gene: .; v_gene: TRBV20-1; j_gene: TRBJ2-3; CDR3aa: CSASKGSTDTQYF
d_gene: .; v_gene: TRBV5-1; j_gene: TRBJ2-3; CDR3aa: CASSLGRGEMDTQYF
d_gene: .; v_gene: TRBV24-1; j_gene: TRBJ2-7; CDR3aa: CATSDLDPGSAKPSYEQYF
d_gene: TRBD2; v_gene: TRBV5-1; j_gene: TRBJ2-7; CDR3aa: CASSLDSGVEQYF
d_gene: .; v_gene: TRBV3-1; j_gene: .; CDR3aa: CASSQVGAYEQYF
d_gene: .; v_gene: TRBV6-6; j_gene: TRBJ2-6; CDR3aa: CASTIWGVGAGANVLTF
d_gene: TRBD2; v_gene: TRBV7-2; j_gene: TRBJ2-5; CDR3aa: CASSLGLAEETQYF
d_gene: TRBD1; v_gene: TRBV10-3; j_gene: TRBJ1-2; CDR3aa: CAISESTTGQPYGYTF
d_gene: TRBD2; v_gene: TRBV28; j_gene: TRBJ2-1; CDR3aa: CASSETSGHNEQFF
d_gene: .; v_gene: TRBV5-1; j_gene: TRBJ1-6; CDR3aa: CASREEVISSYNSPLHF
d_gene: TRBD2; v_gene: TRBV6-5; j_gene: TRBJ2-3; CDR3aa: CASSRTSGGAGDTQYF
d_gene: .; v_gene: TRBV27; j_gene: TRBJ2-5; CDR3aa: CASSSSRVTQETQYF
d_gene: .; v_gene: TRBV5-1; j_gene: TRBJ2-7; CDR3aa: CASRGSLYEQYF
d_gene: .; v_gene: TRBV24-1; j_gene: TRBJ2-3; CDR3aa: CATSALGADTQYF
d_gene: TRBD2; v_gene: TRBV10-3; j_gene: TRBJ2-3; CDR3aa: CAIRSGTSGTDTQYF
d_gene: TRBD1; v_gene: TRBV29-1; j_gene: TRBJ2-3; CDR3aa: CSVLSDRGGTDTQYF
d_gene: .; v_gene: TRBV7-6; j_gene: TRBJ2-7; CDR3aa: CASSPEHGYEQYF
d_gene: TRBD1; v_gene: TRBV18; j_gene: TRBJ1-2; CDR3aa: CASSRTGDNYGYTF
d_gene: TRBD2; v_gene: TRBV30; j_gene: .; CDR3aa: CAWSPPLLAGGETQYF
d_gene: .; v_gene: TRBV6-2/TRBV6-3; j_gene: TRBJ2-5; CDR3aa: CASSPQGMETQYF